These 9 T cell receptor beta chains were sequenced from one sample in a study of tumor and adjacent non-tumor tissue in lung cancer. This sample's RNA came from whole unsorted tissue. The normal lung tissue was taken more than 3 cm from the tumor edge. TCRbeta libraries were built with three rounds of nested PCR, modified from ARM-PCR. MiXCR, run by TCRdb on the multiplex PCR reads, gives a single entry per CDR3 protein. The data show about 75,000 distinct CDR3 sequences, around 70% seen once. Sequencing was carried out using distant non-tumor lung tissue. All receptors come from a woman aged 45-59 years with non-small cell lung cancer.

Worth noting for this clonotype: A junction end diverges from the germline sequence, so it may reflect a read error. The chain recombines TRBV11-2 with TRBJ2-1; D is unresolved. This CDR3 has 15 residues. In germline, CDR1 is SGHAT, CDR2 FQNNGV. CDR3 DNA sequence: TGTGCCAGCAGCTTAGGATCCTCGGCTGGGAATGAACAGTTCTTC. This gives the protein CASSLGSSAGNEQFF.

The chain uses TRBV11-2 and TRBJ2-7; 8 nucleotides line up with TRBD1. V shed 0 bases and J 10 bases; nucleotides not matched to a gene: 5. Germline V gives CDR1 SGHAT, CDR2 FQNNGV. The CDR3 extends over 13 amino acids. CDR3 in DNA: TGTGCCAGCAGCTTAGAGTCAGGGGGCGATCAGTACTTC. Its translation: CASSLESGGDQYF.

This chain uses TRBV5-6 with TRBJ1-1; D not resolved. Germline values: CDR1 SGHDT, CDR2 YYEEEE. The CDR3 spans 14 residues. V shed 6 bases and J shed 1 base, with 13 bases lying between them. The CDR3 sequence: CASTQQWRNTEAFF. CDR3 in DNA: TGTGCCAGCACCCAACAGTGGAGGAACACTGAAGCTTTCTTT.

The rearrangement uses TRBV6-5 and TRBJ1-6; unclear D gene. The CDR3 spans 14 residues. The germline V gene has CDR1 MNHEY and CDR2 SVGAGI. Trimming left V 0 bases short and J 8 bases short, with 8 bases between. CDR3 amino acids: CASSYSGKDSPLHF. CDR3 bases: TGTGCCAGCAGTTACTCAGGGAAGGATTCACCCCTCCACTTT.

This chain connects TRBV4-1 to TRBJ2-5, with unresolved D. The germline gives CDR1 MGHRA, CDR2 YSYEKL. The germline V and J ends were trimmed by 0 bases and 2 bases, with 7 bases remaining between them. The CDR3 has 14 residues. The CDR3 coding sequence is TGCGCCAGCAGCCAAGAAATCTCACAAGAGACCCAGTACTTC. The encoded protein is CASSQEISQETQYF.

A word on this clonotype: A junction end diverges from the germline sequence, so it may reflect a read error. This rearrangement joins TRBV11-3 to TRBJ2-1; maybe TRBD1 (6 bases). Germline V gene data show CDR1 as SGHNT and CDR2 as YENEEA. This CDR3 has 16 amino acids. CDR3 DNA sequence: TGTGTCAGCAGCTTAACTGGGACACTCTCCTACAATGAGCAGTTCTTC. Translation: CVSSLTGTLSYNEQFF.

Turning to this clonotype: The junction does not match germline at one end; this may be a read error. The chain joins TRBV20-1 to TRBJ2-5; 12 bases map to TRBD2. Germline assignment: CDR1 DFQATT and CDR2 SNEGSKA (reference sequence). This CDR3 region has 16 residues. CDR3 bases: TGCAGTGCGAGGACTAGCGGGAAGGGTGTCCAAGAAACCCAGTACTTC. Encoded protein: CSARTSGKGVQETQYF.

As concerns this clonotype: The junction departs from germline at one end; a sequencing error may be responsible. The chain uses TRBV4-1 and TRBJ2-5, with TRBD2 matching 10 bases. CDR1 is MGHRA and CDR2 is YSYEKL in the germline V gene. CDR3 size: 17 residues. The CDR3, as DNA: TGCGTCAGCAGCCTGCGGCTAGCGGGAGTACAACAGGAGACCCAGTACTTC. This translates into CVSSLRLAGVQQETQYF.

As to this clonotype: A read error is possible here, since a much larger clone lies one base away. The chain joins TRBV6-6 to TRBJ2-3, with a tentative D call TRBD2 (6 bases). V was pared by 7 bases and J by 3 bases, with 14 bases between. Germline-derived CDR1 and CDR2 are MNHNY and SVGAGI (reference sequence). This CDR3 contains 14 residues. The CDR3, as DNA: TGTGCCAGCATCCTAGCGCGAGGGACAGATACGCAGTATTTT. It encodes CASILARGTDTQYF.